The 11 T cell receptor beta chains given below trace back to one sample, sequenced in a study of regulatory T cells in long-lasting Graves disease. Time point specified: newly diagnosed GD, antithyroid drugs for less than 3 months. RNA isolated from PBMCs was used to make the TCR library. Investigators prepared the TCR beta libraries by applying iRepertoire HTBI primers and Arm-PCR of CDR3 regions. A single record per CDR3 protein comes from TCRdb applying MiXCR to the multiplex PCR reads. This table has about 450,000 distinct CDR3 sequences, about 17% appearing once. These data are also associated with another study on T cells in Graves' hyperthyroidism and ophthalmopathy.

This material consisted of peripheral blood mononuclear cells (PBMCs), taken at new diagnosis, from a patient treated with antithyroid drugs. The receptors were gathered from a woman younger than 45 with Graves disease.

Concerning this clonotype: Since a much larger clone is just one base distant, this may be a read error. This chain joins TRBV30 and TRBJ2-1; unclear D gene. The CDR3 contains 12 residues. CDR1 is GTSNPN, CDR2 SVGIG, per germline (reference sequence). CDR3 in DNA: TGTGCCTGGAGTCACCGCTTTCATGAGCGGTTCTTC. This gives the protein CAWSHRFHERFF. Supplemented by reference TRBV30 and TRBJ2-1, the full variable domain reads SQTIHQWPATLVQPVGSPLSLECTVEGTSNPNLYWYRQAAGRGLQLLFYSVGIGQISSEVPQNLSASRPQDRQFILSSKKLLLSDSGFYLCAWSHRFHERFFGPGTRLTVL.

This clonotype occurred many times. The rearrangement joins TRBV20-1 to TRBJ2-4; TRBD2 aligns across 9 bases. The CDR3 contains 16 residues. V was pared by 4 bases and J by 1 base, with 8 bases of the junction left unmatched. Germline CDR1 DFQATT, CDR2 SNEGSKA (reference sequence). Here the CDR3 reads CSATTAGGGAKNIQYF. CDR3 in DNA: TGCAGTGCTACCACAGCGGGAGGAGGGGCCAAAAACATTCAGTACTTC.

This clonotype appeared a few times. V and J are TRBV6-2 or TRBV6-3 and TRBJ2-7; TRBD1 agrees at 8 bases. The germline gives CDR1 MNHEY, CDR2 SVGEGT. The CDR3 is 15 residues long. V shed 7 bases, J shed 2 bases, and the junction held 10 bases outside the gene matches. The DNA for the CDR3 is TGTGCCAGCACCCTAGGACAGGGCGTCCCCTACGAGCAGTACTTC. This sequence encodes CASTLGQGVPYEQYF.

This clonotype was picked up many times. The J gene is TRBJ2-1, the V gene TRBV7-2; possibly TRBD1 for D (5 bases). This CDR3 region has 13 residues. V was trimmed by 5 bases and J by 10 bases, leaving 15 bases between them. From germline, CDR1 is SGHTA and CDR2 FQGNSA. CDR3 DNA sequence: TGTGCCAGCAGCACCCGACAGATCGTAGAGCAGTTCTTC. Translating it yields CASSTRQIVEQFF.

The J gene is TRBJ2-7, the V gene TRBV10-3; TRBD1 matches at 11 bases. The CDR3 loop spans 14 amino acids. Germline CDR1 and CDR2: ENHRY and SYGVKD. J gave up 5 bases and V 7 bases, and 7 bases lay outside the gene matches. In DNA form, the CDR3 reads TGTGCCATCACCGCGGGACAGGGGGAAAACGAGCAGTACTTC. Translated, it gives CAITAGQGENEQYF.

Remarks on this clonotype: It differs at one base from a far larger clone, so likely a read error. The chain joins TRBV28 to TRBJ2-1; TRBD2 matches at 13 bases. Germline assignment: CDR1 MDHEN and CDR2 SYDVKM. V shed 3 bases and J 9 bases; nucleotides not matched to a gene: 5. There are 15 residues in the CDR3. The chain's CDR3 is CASSFEGLAGREQFF. For the CDR3, the DNA is TGTGCCAGCAGTTTCGAGGGACTAGCGGGGCGTGAGCAGTTCTTC. The variable domain in full, with the rest retrieved from reference TRBV28 and TRBJ2-1, is DVKVTQSSRYLVKRTGEKVFLECVQDMDHENMFWYRQDPGLGLRLIYFSYDVKMKEKGDIPEGYSVSREKKERFSLILESASTNQTSMYLCASSFEGLAGREQFFGPGTRLTVL.

To note about this clonotype: One base away lies a much larger clone, so this may be a sequencing read error. V is TRBV20-1 and J is TRBJ1-1, with TRBD1 as a possible D gene (6 bases). The CDR3 extends over 13 amino acids. The V gene's germline CDR1 is DFQATT and CDR2 SNEGSKA (reference sequence). The CDR3 sequence is CSALDRQNTEVFF. The DNA for the CDR3 is TGCAGTGCCCTGGACAGACAGAACACTGAAGTTTTCTTT.

The genes are TRBV20-1 and TRBJ2-5, with 8 bases that match TRBD2. The CDR3 sequence is 14 residues long. Per the germline V gene, CDR1 is DFQATT and CDR2 is SNEGSKA (reference sequence). V shed 4 bases, J shed 4 bases, and the junction held 8 bases outside the gene matches. The CDR3 DNA reads TGCAGTGCTACCCAACCCGGGGGGGTAGAGACCCAGTACTTC. Translation gives CSATQPGGVETQYF.

The chain carries TRBV15 and TRBJ1-2; D is ambiguous. The CDR3 extends over 15 amino acids. Germline V gives CDR1 LNHNV, CDR2 YYDKDF (reference sequence). Trimming removed 3 bases at V and 1 base at J, with 12 bases between. The CDR3 DNA reads TGTGCCACCAGCAGGGCCCGGGGAGGTAACTATGGCTACACCTTC. It codes for CATSRARGGNYGYTF.

On this clonotype itself: A junction end diverges from the germline sequence, so it may reflect a read error. The CDR3 DNA is TGCAGTGCGAGCACTAGCGGGAGCTCCAACGAGCAGTACTTC. Protein: CSASTSGSSNEQYF. This chain joins TRBV20-1 and TRBJ2-7; TRBD2 matches 11 bases. This CDR3 comprises 14 residues. Germline assignment: CDR1 DFQATT and CDR2 SNEGSKA (reference sequence).

As for this clonotype: This sequence may be a read error, since a much larger clone differs from it by one base. No conserved phenylalanine or tryptophan is present at the end of the CDR3, so a read error is the likely explanation. Because the CDR3's place on the DNA is in doubt, the DNA is left out and the CDR3 is given as listed by TCRdb. The chain is built from TRBV7-2 and TRBJ2-3. Germline CDR1 reads SGHTA; CDR2 reads FQGNSA. The CDR3 contains 13 residues when both ends are counted. The CDR3 protein is CASSVGEAYEQYL.